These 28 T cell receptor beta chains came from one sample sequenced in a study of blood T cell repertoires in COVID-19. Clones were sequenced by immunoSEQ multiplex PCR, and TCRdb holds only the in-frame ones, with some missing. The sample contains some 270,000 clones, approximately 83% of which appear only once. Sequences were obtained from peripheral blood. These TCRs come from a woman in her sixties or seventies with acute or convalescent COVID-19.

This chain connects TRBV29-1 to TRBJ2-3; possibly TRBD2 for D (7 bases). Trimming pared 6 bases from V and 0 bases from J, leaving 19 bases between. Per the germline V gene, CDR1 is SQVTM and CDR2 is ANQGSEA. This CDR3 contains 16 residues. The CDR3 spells CSVVPAEGGSTDTQYF. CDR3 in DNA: TGCAGCGTAGTGCCGGCGGAGGGGGGGAGCACAGATACGCAGTATTTT.

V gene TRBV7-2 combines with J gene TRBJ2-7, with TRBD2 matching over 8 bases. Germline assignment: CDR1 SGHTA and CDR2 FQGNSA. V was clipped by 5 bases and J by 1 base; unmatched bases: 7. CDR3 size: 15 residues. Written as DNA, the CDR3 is TGTGCCAGCAGCGCATCCGGGACTAGTTCCTACGAGCAGTACTTC. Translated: CASSASGTSSYEQYF. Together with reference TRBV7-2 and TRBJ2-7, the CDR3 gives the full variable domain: GAGVSQSPSNKVTEKGKDVELRCDPISGHTALYWYRQSLGQGLEFLIYFQGNSAPDKSGLPSDRFSAERTGGSVSTLTIQRTQQEDSAVYLCASSASGTSSYEQYFGPGTRLTVT.

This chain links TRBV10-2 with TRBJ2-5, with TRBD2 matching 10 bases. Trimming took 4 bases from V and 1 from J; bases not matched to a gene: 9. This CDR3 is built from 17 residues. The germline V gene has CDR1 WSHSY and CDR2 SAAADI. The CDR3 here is CASSAQASGGIQETQYF. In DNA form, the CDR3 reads TGCGCCAGCAGTGCCCAAGCTAGCGGGGGAATCCAAGAGACCCAGTACTTC.

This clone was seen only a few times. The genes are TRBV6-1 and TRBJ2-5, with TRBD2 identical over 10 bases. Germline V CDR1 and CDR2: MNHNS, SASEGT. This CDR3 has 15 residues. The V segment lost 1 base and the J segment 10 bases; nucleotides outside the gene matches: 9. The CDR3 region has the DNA TGTGCCAGCAGTGAAGGGCTAGCGGGGGCCGAGGGCCAGTACTTC. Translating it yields CASSEGLAGAEGQYF.

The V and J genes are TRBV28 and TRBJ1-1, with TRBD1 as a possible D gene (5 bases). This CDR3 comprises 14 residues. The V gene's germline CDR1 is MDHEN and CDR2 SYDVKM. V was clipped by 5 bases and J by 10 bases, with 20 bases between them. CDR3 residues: CASSLRGGGGRAFF. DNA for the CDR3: TGTGCCAGCAGTCTCCGGGGGGGAGGTGGTAGAGCTTTCTTT.

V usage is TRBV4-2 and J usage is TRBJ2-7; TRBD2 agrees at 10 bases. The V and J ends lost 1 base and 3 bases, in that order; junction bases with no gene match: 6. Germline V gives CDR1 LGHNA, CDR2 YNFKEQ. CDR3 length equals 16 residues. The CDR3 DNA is TGTGCCAGCAGCCAAGTCTCAAGCGGGGGGGACTACGAGCAGTACTTC. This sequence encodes CASSQVSSGGDYEQYF.

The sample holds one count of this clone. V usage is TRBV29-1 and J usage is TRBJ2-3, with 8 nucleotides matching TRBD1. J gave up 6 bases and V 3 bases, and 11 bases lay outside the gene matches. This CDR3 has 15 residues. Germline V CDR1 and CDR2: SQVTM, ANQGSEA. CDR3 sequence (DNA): TGCAGCGTTGATCTGGACAGGGCCTGCCGGGATACGCAGTATTTT. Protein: CSVDLDRACRDTQYF.

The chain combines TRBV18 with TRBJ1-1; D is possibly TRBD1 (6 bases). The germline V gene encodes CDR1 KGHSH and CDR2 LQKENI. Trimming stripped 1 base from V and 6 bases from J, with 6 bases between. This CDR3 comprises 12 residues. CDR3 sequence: CASSPRQAEAFF. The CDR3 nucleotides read TGTGCCAGCTCACCACGACAGGCTGAAGCTTTCTTT.

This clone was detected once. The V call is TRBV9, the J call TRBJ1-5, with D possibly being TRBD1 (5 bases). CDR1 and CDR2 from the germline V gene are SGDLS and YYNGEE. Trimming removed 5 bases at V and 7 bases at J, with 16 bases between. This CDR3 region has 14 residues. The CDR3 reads CASSRGGLNQPQHF. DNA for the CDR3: TGTGCCAGCAGTAGGGGAGGGCTTAACCAGCCCCAGCATTTT.

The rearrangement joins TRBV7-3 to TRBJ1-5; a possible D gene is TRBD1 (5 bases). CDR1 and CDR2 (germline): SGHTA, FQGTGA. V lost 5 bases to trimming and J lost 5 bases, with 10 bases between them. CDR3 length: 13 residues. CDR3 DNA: TGTGCCAGCAGCCTCGGGGGTCATCAGCCCCAGCATTTT. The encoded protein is CASSLGGHQPQHF.

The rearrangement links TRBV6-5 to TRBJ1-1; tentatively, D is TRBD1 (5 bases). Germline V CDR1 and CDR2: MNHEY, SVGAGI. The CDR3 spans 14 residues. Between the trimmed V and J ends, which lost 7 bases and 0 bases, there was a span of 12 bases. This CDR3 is CASTPDRVNTEAFF. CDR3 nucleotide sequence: TGTGCCAGCACCCCCGACAGAGTGAACACTGAAGCTTTCTTT.

The CDR3 DNA sequence: TGCGCCAGCAGCCCGGGACAGCCTCAAGAGACCCAGTACTTC. Protein sequence: CASSPGQPQETQYF. V and J are TRBV5-1 and TRBJ2-5, with 7 bases identical to TRBD1. Losses at the gene ends were 4 bases for V and 2 bases for J; bases not matched to a gene: 5. CDR1 SGHRS and CDR2 YFSETQ come from the germline V gene. CDR3 length equals 14 residues. Full variable domain (missing parts from reference TRBV5-1 and TRBJ2-5): KAGVTQTPRYLIKTRGQQVTLSCSPISGHRSVSWYQQTPGQGLQFLFEYFSETQRNKGNFPGRFSGRQFSNSRSEMNVSTLELGDSALYLCASSPGQPQETQYFGPGTRLLVL.

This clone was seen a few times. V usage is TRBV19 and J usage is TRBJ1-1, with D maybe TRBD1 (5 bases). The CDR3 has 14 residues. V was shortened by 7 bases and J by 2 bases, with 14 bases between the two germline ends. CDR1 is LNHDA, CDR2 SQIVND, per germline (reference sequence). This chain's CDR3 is CASNTGGGNTEAFF. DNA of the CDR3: TGTGCCAGTAATACGGGGGGGGGAAACACTGAAGCTTTCTTT.

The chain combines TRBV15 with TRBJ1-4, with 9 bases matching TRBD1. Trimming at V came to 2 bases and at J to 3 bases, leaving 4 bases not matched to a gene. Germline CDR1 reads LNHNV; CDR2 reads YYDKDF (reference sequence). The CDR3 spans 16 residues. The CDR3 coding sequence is TGTGCCACCAGCAGATACAGGGGGCTGTCTAATGAAAAACTGTTTTTT. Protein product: CATSRYRGLSNEKLFF.

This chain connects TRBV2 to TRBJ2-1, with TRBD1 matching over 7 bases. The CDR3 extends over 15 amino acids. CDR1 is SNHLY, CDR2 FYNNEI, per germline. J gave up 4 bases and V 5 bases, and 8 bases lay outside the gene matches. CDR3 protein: CASSRAGTDYNEQFF. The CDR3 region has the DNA TGTGCCAGCAGTAGGGCCGGGACAGATTACAATGAGCAGTTCTTC.

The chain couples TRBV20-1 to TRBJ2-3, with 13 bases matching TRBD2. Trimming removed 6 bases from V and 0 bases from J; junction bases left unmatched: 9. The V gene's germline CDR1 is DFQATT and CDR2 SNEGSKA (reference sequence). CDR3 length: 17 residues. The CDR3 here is CSASTSGGAFSTDTQYF. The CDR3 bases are TGCAGTGCAAGTACTAGCGGGGGGGCTTTTAGCACAGATACGCAGTATTTT.

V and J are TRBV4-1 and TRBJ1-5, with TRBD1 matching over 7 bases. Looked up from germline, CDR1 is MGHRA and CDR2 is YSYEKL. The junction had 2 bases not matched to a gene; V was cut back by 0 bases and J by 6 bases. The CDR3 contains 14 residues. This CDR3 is CASSQDGTAQPQHF. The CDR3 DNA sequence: TGCGCCAGCAGCCAAGATGGGACAGCTCAGCCCCAGCATTTT.

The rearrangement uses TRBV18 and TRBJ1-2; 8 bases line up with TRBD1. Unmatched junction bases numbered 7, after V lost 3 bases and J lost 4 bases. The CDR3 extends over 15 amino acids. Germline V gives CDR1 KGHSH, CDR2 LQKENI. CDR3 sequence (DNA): TGTGCCAGCTCACCCGGACAGGGTAATGCCTATGGCTACACCTTC. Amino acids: CASSPGQGNAYGYTF.

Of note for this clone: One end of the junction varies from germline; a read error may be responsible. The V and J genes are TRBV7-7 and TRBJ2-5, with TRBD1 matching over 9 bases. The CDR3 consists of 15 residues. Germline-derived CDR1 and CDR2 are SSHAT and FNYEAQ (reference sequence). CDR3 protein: CASSRRGTGRETQYF. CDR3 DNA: TGTGCTAGCAGCCGGAGGGGGACAGGGAGGGAGACCCAGTACTTC.

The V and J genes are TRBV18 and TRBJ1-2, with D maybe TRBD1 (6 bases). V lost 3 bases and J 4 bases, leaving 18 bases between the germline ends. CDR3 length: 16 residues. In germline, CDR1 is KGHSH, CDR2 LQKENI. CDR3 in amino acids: CASSPGGQLFSYGYTF. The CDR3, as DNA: TGTGCCAGCTCACCCGGAGGACAGCTCTTTTCCTATGGCTACACCTTC. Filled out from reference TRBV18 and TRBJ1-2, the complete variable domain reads NAGVMQNPRHLVRRRGQEARLRCSPMKGHSHVYWYRQLPEEGLKFMVYLQKENIIDESGMPKERFSAEFPKEGPSILRIQQVVRGDSAAYFCASSPGGQLFSYGYTFGSGTRLTVV.

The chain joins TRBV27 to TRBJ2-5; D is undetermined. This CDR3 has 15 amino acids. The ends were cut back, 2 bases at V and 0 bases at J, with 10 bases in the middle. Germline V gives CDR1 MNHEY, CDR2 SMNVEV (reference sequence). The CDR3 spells CASSLASLYQETQYF. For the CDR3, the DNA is TGTGCCAGCAGTTTAGCCAGTTTGTACCAAGAGACCCAGTACTTC.

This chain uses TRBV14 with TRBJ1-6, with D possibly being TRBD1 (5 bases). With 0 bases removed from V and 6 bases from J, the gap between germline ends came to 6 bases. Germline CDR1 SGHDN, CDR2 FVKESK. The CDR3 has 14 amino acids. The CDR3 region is CASSQETVNSPLHF. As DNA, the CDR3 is TGTGCCAGCAGCCAAGAGACAGTTAATTCACCCCTCCACTTT.

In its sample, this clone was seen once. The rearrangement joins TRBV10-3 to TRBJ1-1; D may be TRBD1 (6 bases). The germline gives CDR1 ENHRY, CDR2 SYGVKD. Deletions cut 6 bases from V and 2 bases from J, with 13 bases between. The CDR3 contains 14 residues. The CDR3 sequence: CAISARQDNTEAFF. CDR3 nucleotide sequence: TGTGCCATCAGCGCCCGACAGGACAACACTGAAGCTTTCTTT.

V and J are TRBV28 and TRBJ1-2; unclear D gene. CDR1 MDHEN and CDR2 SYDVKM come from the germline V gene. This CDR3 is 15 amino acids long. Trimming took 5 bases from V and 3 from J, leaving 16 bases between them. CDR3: CASSPRSAMDYGYTF. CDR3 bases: TGTGCCAGCAGTCCGCGGAGTGCTATGGACTATGGCTACACCTTC.

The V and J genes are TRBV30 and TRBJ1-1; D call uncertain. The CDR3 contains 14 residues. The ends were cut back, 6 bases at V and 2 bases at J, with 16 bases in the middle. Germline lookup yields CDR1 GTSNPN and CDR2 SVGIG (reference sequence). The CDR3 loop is CACYSGMLNTEAFF. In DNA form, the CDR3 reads TGTGCCTGTTATTCGGGGATGTTAAACACTGAAGCTTTCTTT.

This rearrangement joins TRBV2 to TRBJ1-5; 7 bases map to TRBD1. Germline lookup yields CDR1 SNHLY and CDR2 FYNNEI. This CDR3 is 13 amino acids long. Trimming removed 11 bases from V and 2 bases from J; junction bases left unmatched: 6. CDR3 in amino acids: CAGTASRNQPQHF. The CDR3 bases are TGTGCCGGGACAGCCTCTCGCAATCAGCCCCAGCATTTT.

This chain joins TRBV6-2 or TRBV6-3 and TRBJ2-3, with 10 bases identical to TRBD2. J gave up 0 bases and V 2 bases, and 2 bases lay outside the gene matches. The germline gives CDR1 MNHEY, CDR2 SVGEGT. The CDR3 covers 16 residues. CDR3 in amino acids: CASSYGTSASTDTQYF. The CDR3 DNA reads TGTGCCAGCAGTTACGGGACTAGCGCTAGCACAGATACGCAGTATTTT.

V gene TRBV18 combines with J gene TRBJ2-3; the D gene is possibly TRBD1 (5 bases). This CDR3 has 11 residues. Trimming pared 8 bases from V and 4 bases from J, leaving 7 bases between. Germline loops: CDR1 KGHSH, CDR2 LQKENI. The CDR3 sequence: CASLGADTQYF. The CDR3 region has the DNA TGTGCCAGCCTAGGGGCAGATACGCAGTATTTT.